The sequence of this T cell receptor beta chain was determined in a study of blood T cell repertoires in COVID-19. Study at large: Italy, Spain and the United States were the sources of the convalescent and acute COVID-19 samples. Sources were T cells, B-cell-depleted T cells, or PBMCs; the material itself was cDNA or gDNA.

Donors in Cohort 3 who had recovered were those with two negative PCRs, healthcare professional clearance, or resolution of their symptoms. In the authors' workflow: Estimation of nucleated cell counts relied on the amplification of reference gene primers. Some clones are missing from TCRdb's copy, which holds only in-frame ones; the method was immunoSEQ multiplex PCR. D and trimming come from the DNA, and the V and J calls and clone size come from that table. Seen here are a few hundred thousand clones, roughly 89% observed once, and the top ten hold about 9.4%. Sequencing was performed on PBMCs or T cells enriched from blood (not recorded which). The receptor comes from a woman in her fifties or sixties who had recovered from COVID-19.

The CDR3 nucleotides are TGTGCCAGCAGCTTAACTCCGCCCAGGACAGGAGATACGCAGTATTTT. Its translation: CASSLTPPRTGDTQYF. The chain has TRBV7-3 and TRBJ2-3; 7 nucleotides align to TRBD1. Trimming at V came to 0 bases and at J to 5 bases, leaving 8 bases not matched to a gene. The length of the CDR3 is 16 residues. Germline V gene data show CDR1 as SGHTA and CDR2 as FQGTGA.